Below are 26 T cell receptor beta chains sequenced from a single sample in a study of T cells in Graves' hyperthyroidism and ophthalmopathy. RNA transcripts gave rise to amplified TCR beta CDR3 regions. The TCR CDR3 first-round RT-PCR relied on the HTBI primer set. In TCRdb, the multiplex PCR reads were re-called with MiXCR into one record per CDR3 protein. Of 800,000 or so distinct CDR3 sequences in the sample, about 38% are singletons; the top ten hold approximately 10%. Specimen: blood. These TCRs come from a man between 18 and 29 years old with Graves' hyperthyroidism.

V usage is TRBV7-3 and J usage is TRBJ2-7; 14 bases match TRBD2. This CDR3 region has 16 residues. J gave up 1 base and V 5 bases, and 4 bases lay outside the gene matches. Germline V gene data show CDR1 as SGHTA and CDR2 as FQGTGA. CDR3 in amino acids: CASSGRLAGGSYEQYF. In nucleotides, the CDR3 is TGTGCCAGCAGCGGAAGACTAGCGGGAGGGTCCTACGAGCAGTACTTC.

Only a few counts were recorded for this clonotype. Compared with germline, one end of the junction differs, possibly owing to a read error. V is TRBV7-2 and J is TRBJ2-7; D is unclear. The CDR3 is 13 residues long. The V gene's germline CDR1 is SGHTA and CDR2 FQGNSA. The CDR3 nucleotides are TGCGCCAGCAGCCAATCGCCCCACCACGAGCAGTACTTC. It codes for CASSQSPHHEQYF.

This clonotype was observed at least ten times. The chain is built from TRBV2 and TRBJ1-1, with D possibly being TRBD1 (6 bases). The CDR3 runs to 13 residues. Trimming left V 3 bases short and J 3 bases short, with 8 bases between. Germline CDR1 SNHLY, CDR2 FYNNEI. In DNA form, the CDR3 reads TGTGCCAGCAGTGACAGGGGATACACTGAAGCTTTCTTT. Protein product: CASSDRGYTEAFF.

V usage is TRBV4-1 and J usage is TRBJ2-7; unclear D gene. This CDR3 comprises 12 residues. CDR1 MGHRA and CDR2 YSYEKL come from the germline V gene. Trimming removed 3 bases at V and 7 bases at J, with 10 bases between. This CDR3 reads CASSHGWGEQYF. In DNA form, the CDR3 reads TGCGCCAGCAGCCACGGGTGGGGAGAGCAGTACTTC.

J is TRBJ2-5 and V is TRBV12-3 or TRBV12-4; 8 bases agree with TRBD1. The CDR3 runs 15 residues. The ends lost 3 bases at V and 5 bases at J; junction bases unmatched: 8. In nucleotides, the CDR3 is TGTGCCAGCAGTTTTAACGCGGGACAGGACGAGACCCAGTACTTC. This encodes CASSFNAGQDETQYF.

This clonotype was observed many times. The rearrangement joins TRBV25-1 to TRBJ1-2, with 7 bases fitting TRBD1. Germline values: CDR1 MGHDK, CDR2 SYGVNS. J was trimmed by 3 bases and V by 3 bases; bases with no gene match: 4. The CDR3 length is 14 residues. CDR3 sequence (DNA): TGTGCCAGCAGTGAGTCCGGGACAGACTATGGCTACACCTTC. Protein sequence: CASSESGTDYGYTF.

This chain links TRBV24-1 with TRBJ2-7, with D possibly being TRBD2 (6 bases). Germline values: CDR1 KGHDR, CDR2 SFDVKD. This CDR3 has 17 residues. Deletions cut 4 bases from V and 6 bases from J, with 24 bases between. This CDR3 is CATSDSLGRPEGIEQYF. The CDR3, as DNA: TGTGCCACCAGTGACTCCCTTGGTCGTCCGGAGGGAATCGAGCAGTACTTC.

The J gene is TRBJ1-5, the V gene TRBV20-1, with D maybe TRBD1 (6 bases). Germline-derived CDR1 and CDR2 are DFQATT and SNEGSKA (reference sequence). The CDR3 is 14 amino acids. V was pared by 2 bases and J by 4 bases, with 12 bases between. The CDR3 nucleotides read TGCAGTGCTAGATCGGGACAAGATAATCAGCCCCAGCATTTT. Amino acids: CSARSGQDNQPQHF.

This clonotype was picked up many times. CDR3 nucleotides: TGCAGCGTGTCACGCCGGCTAGCGGGAGGGGGGGAGCTGTTTTTT. Its translation is CSVSRRLAGGGELFF. V is TRBV29-1 and J is TRBJ2-2; 12 positions agree with TRBD2. Germline V gene data show CDR1 as SQVTM and CDR2 as ANQGSEA. Germline trimming cut 6 bases from V and 8 bases from J; bases unmatched to any gene: 10. This CDR3 contains 15 residues.

This clonotype was seen a few times. The V call is TRBV7-8, the J call TRBJ1-2; D remains unclear. CDR1 is SGHVS, CDR2 FQNEAQ, per germline. The CDR3 length is 16 residues. V lost 4 bases and J lost 6, with 21 bases in between. DNA for the CDR3: TGTGCCAGCAGCTCCAGAGCCCCCAATCCCGGGGATGGCTACACCTTC. The encoded protein is CASSSRAPNPGDGYTF.

The chain joins TRBV4-1 to TRBJ2-7; D tentatively reads TRBD1 or TRBD2 (5 bases each). V was trimmed by 1 base and J by 8 bases, leaving 12 bases between them. The V gene's germline CDR1 is MGHRA and CDR2 YSYEKL. The CDR3 runs to 13 residues. CDR3 nucleotide sequence: TGCGCCAGCAGCCAAGTGGTGGGGGATCAGCAGTACTTC. Amino acids: CASSQVVGDQQYF.

The chain carries TRBV20-1 and TRBJ2-7; 9 nucleotides agree with TRBD2. Losses at the gene ends were 5 bases for V and 3 bases for J; bases not matched to a gene: 11. Germline lookup yields CDR1 DFQATT and CDR2 SNEGSKA (reference sequence). CDR3 length equals 15 residues. This CDR3 reads CSASPTSGLYYEQYF. DNA for the CDR3: TGCAGTGCTTCCCCGACTAGCGGACTCTACTACGAGCAGTACTTC.

This clonotype was observed at least ten times. The chain has TRBV29-1 and TRBJ1-1; D unresolved. The CDR3 loop spans 11 amino acids. Germline CDR1 SQVTM, CDR2 ANQGSEA. V lost 3 bases and J 6 bases, leaving 8 bases between the germline ends. The CDR3 nucleotides read TGCAGCGTTGATGGTGATTCTGAAGCTTTCTTT. Its protein product is CSVDGDSEAFF.

The chain joins TRBV7-9 to TRBJ2-5; 9 bases are a match to TRBD1. J lost 6 bases, V lost 4 bases, and 3 bases had no gene match. Germline V gene lookup returns CDR1 SEHNR and CDR2 FQNEAQ (reference sequence). The length of the CDR3 is 13 residues. CDR3 in amino acids: CASSSGTGQTQYF. CDR3 sequence (DNA): TGTGCCAGCAGCTCCGGGACAGGGCAGACCCAGTACTTC.

The chain links TRBV25-1 to TRBJ2-3; D not certain. The ends were cut back, 6 bases at V and 7 bases at J, with 20 bases in the middle. The CDR3 loop spans 15 amino acids. Germline V CDR1 and CDR2: MGHDK, SYGVNS. The CDR3 region is CASSLALGSTYTQYF. The CDR3 coding sequence is TGTGCCAGCAGCTTAGCTCTGGGGTCAACGTATACGCAGTATTTT.

The chain carries TRBV9 and TRBJ2-5, with D maybe TRBD2 (6 bases). The CDR3 runs 14 residues. Trimming took 7 bases from V and 9 from J, leaving 22 bases between them. CDR1 and CDR2 from the germline V gene are SGDLS and YYNGEE. The CDR3 DNA sequence: TGTGCCAGCTCACGCGGGACGCCGTCCCCCCCCCAGTACTTC. Protein sequence: CASSRGTPSPPQYF.

This clonotype was seen ten or more times. The chain employs TRBV10-3 and TRBJ2-5; D possibly matches TRBD1 or TRBD2 (5 bases each). This CDR3 is built from 12 residues. Trimming removed 4 bases from V and 4 bases from J, with 7 bases in between. Germline-derived CDR1 and CDR2 are ENHRY and SYGVKD. DNA for the CDR3: TGTGCCATCAGTGGTGGGGGAGAGACCCAGTACTTC. It encodes CAISGGGETQYF.

A remark on this clonotype: At one end the junction does not follow the germline gene, possibly because of a read error. The CDR3 DNA is TGCAGTGCTAGAGATTGGGCTAGCGGGCGACACGAGCGGTACTTC. Its translation: CSARDWASGRHERYF. V is TRBV20-1 and J is TRBJ2-7; 8 bases are a match to TRBD2. This CDR3 region has 15 residues. Germline CDR1 reads DFQATT; CDR2 reads SNEGSKA (reference sequence).

This clonotype appeared many times. This chain joins TRBV11-2 and TRBJ1-2; 9 bases agree with TRBD1. The CDR3 length is 15 residues. Germline V CDR1 and CDR2: SGHAT, FQNNGV. V was pared by 5 bases and J by 1 base, with 5 bases of the junction left unmatched. The CDR3 reads CASSKGQGLNYGYTF. CDR3 coding DNA: TGTGCCAGCAGCAAGGGACAGGGCCTTAACTATGGCTACACCTTC.

This clonotype was observed at least ten times. This rearrangement joins TRBV29-1 to TRBJ1-1; TRBD1 matches at 7 bases. This CDR3 comprises 12 residues. V shed 5 bases, J shed 4 bases, and the junction held 4 bases outside the gene matches. The germline gives CDR1 SQVTM, CDR2 ANQGSEA. Written as DNA, the CDR3 is TGCAGCGTTATACAGGGGACCACTGAAGCTTTCTTT. Protein: CSVIQGTTEAFF.

The chain couples TRBV10-3 to TRBJ1-5; maybe TRBD1 (6 bases). This CDR3 is 14 amino acids long. V lost 2 bases and J lost 5, with 10 bases in between. Germline V gene lookup returns CDR1 ENHRY and CDR2 SYGVKD. In nucleotides, the CDR3 is TGTGCCATCAGTGAGGGTGGGGGCCATCAGCCCCAGCATTTT. Protein: CAISEGGGHQPQHF.

This clonotype showed up just a few times. The V and J genes are TRBV20-1 and TRBJ1-6; D is unclear. Trimming removed 0 bases at V and 0 bases at J, with 6 bases between. The CDR3 loop spans 15 amino acids. Per germline, CDR1 DFQATT and CDR2 SNEGSKA (reference sequence). Written as DNA, the CDR3 is TGCAGTGCTAGAGACGCAAGCTCCTATAATTCACCCCTCCACTTT. This sequence encodes CSARDASSYNSPLHF.

This clonotype has a count of ten or more. The chain links TRBV29-1 to TRBJ1-2; D ambiguous. Trimming cost V 0 bases and J 5 bases, with 7 bases left between them. This CDR3 comprises 12 residues. Germline-derived CDR1 and CDR2 are SQVTM and ANQGSEA. The CDR3 DNA sequence: TGCAGCGTTGAAGAGGGGTTTTATGGCTACACCTTC. Amino acids: CSVEEGFYGYTF.

The J gene is TRBJ1-5, the V gene TRBV10-3; 7 positions match TRBD1. J was trimmed by 1 base and V by 10 bases; bases with no gene match: 7. From germline, CDR1 is ENHRY and CDR2 SYGVKD. This CDR3 spans 14 amino acids. The CDR3 region is CATGTVGSNQPQHF. DNA for the CDR3: TGTGCCACCGGGACAGTGGGGAGCAATCAGCCCCAGCATTTT.

In this sample, this clonotype turned up many times. V is TRBV7-6 and J is TRBJ1-2; the match to TRBD1 covers 11 bases. Looked up from germline, CDR1 is SGHVS and CDR2 is FNYEAQ. J gave up 6 bases and V 4 bases, and 4 bases lay outside the gene matches. The CDR3 sequence is 14 residues long. Here the CDR3 reads CASSSPDRGHGYTF. The CDR3 DNA sequence: TGTGCCAGCAGCTCCCCGGACAGGGGGCATGGCTACACCTTC.

This clonotype was counted once. V and J are TRBV15 and TRBJ1-1; D not certain. The CDR3 runs 14 residues. V lost 3 bases to trimming and J lost 2 bases, with 10 bases between them. The germline gives CDR1 LNHNV, CDR2 YYDKDF (reference sequence). The CDR3 DNA is TGTGCCACCAGCAGCTTATCACACAACACTGAAGCTTTCTTT. Its protein product is CATSSLSHNTEAFF.